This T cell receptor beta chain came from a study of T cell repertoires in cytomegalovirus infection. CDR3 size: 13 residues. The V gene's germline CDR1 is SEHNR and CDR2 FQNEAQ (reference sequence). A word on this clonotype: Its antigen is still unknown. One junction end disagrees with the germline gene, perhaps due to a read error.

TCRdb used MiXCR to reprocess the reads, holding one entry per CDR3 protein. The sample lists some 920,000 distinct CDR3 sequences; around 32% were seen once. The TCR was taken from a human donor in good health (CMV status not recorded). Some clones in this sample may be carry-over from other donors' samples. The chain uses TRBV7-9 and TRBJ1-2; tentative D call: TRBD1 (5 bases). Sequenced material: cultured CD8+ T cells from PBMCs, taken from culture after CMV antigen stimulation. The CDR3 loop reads CASSLGGAGGCTF. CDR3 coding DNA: TGTGCCAGCAGCTTAGGAGGGGCCGGTGGCTGCACCTTC.